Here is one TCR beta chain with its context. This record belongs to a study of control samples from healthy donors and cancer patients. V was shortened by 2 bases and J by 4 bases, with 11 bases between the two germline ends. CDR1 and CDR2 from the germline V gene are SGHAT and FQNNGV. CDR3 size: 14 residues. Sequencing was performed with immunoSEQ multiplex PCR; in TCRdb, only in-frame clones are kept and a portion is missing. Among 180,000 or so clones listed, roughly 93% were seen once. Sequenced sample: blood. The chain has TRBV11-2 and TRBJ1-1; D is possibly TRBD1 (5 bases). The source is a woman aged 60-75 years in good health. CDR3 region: CASSLQGPLTEAFF. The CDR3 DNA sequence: TGTGCCAGCAGCTTACAGGGTCCTCTCACTGAAGCTTTCTTT.